These 27 T cell receptor beta chains were all obtained from the same sample, sequenced in a study of T cells in Graves' hyperthyroidism and ophthalmopathy. RNA transcripts were the template for amplifying TCR beta CDR3 regions. During a first-round RT-PCR of the TCR CDR3, the HTBI primer set was used. TCRdb reanalysed the multiplex PCR reads using MiXCR and keeps one entry per CDR3 protein. The repertoire holds 500,000 to 550,000 distinct CDR3 sequences, with 20% as singletons. The sequencing input was blood. Source of these receptors: a man aged 40-55 years with Graves' ophthalmopathy.

The gene calls are TRBV9 and TRBJ2-2; the D is unclear. CDR1 SGDLS and CDR2 YYNGEE come from the germline V gene. The CDR3 sequence is 12 residues long. V lost 3 bases and J 6 bases, leaving 6 bases between the germline ends. The CDR3 sequence is CASSASSGELFF. The CDR3 nucleotides are TGTGCCAGCAGCGCCAGTTCCGGGGAGCTGTTTTTT.

V and J are TRBV20-1 and TRBJ2-5, with 9 bases fitting TRBD2. Per germline, CDR1 DFQATT and CDR2 SNEGSKA (reference sequence). J was trimmed by 7 bases and V by 1 base; bases with no gene match: 10. This CDR3 has 15 amino acids. The CDR3 protein is CSARVGGGASGTQYF. In DNA, the CDR3 is TGCAGTGCTAGAGTGGGCGGGGGGGCCTCGGGGACCCAGTACTTC.

This chain connects TRBV28 to TRBJ1-5, with D tentatively TRBD1 (6 bases). Trimming removed 8 bases at V and 5 bases at J, with 22 bases between. This CDR3 is built from 16 residues. Germline V gives CDR1 MDHEN, CDR2 SYDVKM. The CDR3 sequence is CASSNPAQGSHQPQHF. CDR3 nucleotide sequence: TGTGCCAGCTCCAATCCAGCACAGGGTAGTCATCAGCCCCAGCATTTT.

The table lists this clonotype with a few counts. The chain recombines TRBV4-2 with TRBJ2-2; TRBD2 agrees at 10 bases. This CDR3 contains 16 residues. Germline V lookup: CDR1 LGHNA, CDR2 YNFKEQ. J lost 1 base, V lost 2 bases, and 1 base had no gene match. CDR3 amino acids: CASSQLAGGNTGELFF. The CDR3, as DNA: TGTGCCAGCAGCCAATTAGCGGGGGGGAACACCGGGGAGCTGTTTTTT.

The rearrangement uses TRBV6-2 or TRBV6-3 and TRBJ1-2; D call uncertain. V was clipped by 7 bases and J by 8 bases, with 17 bases between them. Germline V gene lookup returns CDR1 MNHEY and CDR2 SVGEGT. CDR3 length: 13 amino acids. CDR3 nucleotide sequence: TGTGCCAGCACTTCCCGGGGATTCGGAGGCTACACCTTC. Encoded protein: CASTSRGFGGYTF.

The chain has TRBV12-3 or TRBV12-4 and TRBJ2-2; no reliable D call. The CDR3 runs to 16 residues. V lost 5 bases to trimming and J lost 4 bases, with 17 bases between them. CDR3 coding DNA: TGTGCCAGCAGTACGCCCTCTACTGTGTCCACCGGGGAGCTGTTTTTT. The encoded protein is CASSTPSTVSTGELFF.

This clonotype was counted at least ten times. The rearrangement uses TRBV3-1 and TRBJ1-1, with a weak D call TRBD1 (5 bases). V was clipped by 1 base and J by 1 base, with 13 bases between them. The CDR3 sequence is 16 residues long. Germline lookup yields CDR1 LGHDT and CDR2 YNNKEL (reference sequence). The CDR3 region is CASSQAGSSRNTEAFF. The CDR3 bases are TGTGCCAGCAGCCAAGCAGGGTCCAGTAGGAACACTGAAGCTTTCTTT.

This clonotype was found many times. V gene TRBV18 combines with J gene TRBJ2-5; no reliable D call. V gave up 5 bases and J gave up 0 bases, with 1 base separating them. Germline lookup yields CDR1 KGHSH and CDR2 LQKENI. CDR3 size: 11 residues. The CDR3 here is CASSNQETQYF. Here the CDR3 DNA reads TGTGCCAGCTCAAACCAAGAGACCCAGTACTTC.

The chain recombines TRBV3-1 with TRBJ2-5; 7 nucleotides match TRBD2. The CDR3 has 17 amino acids. The J segment lost 4 bases and the V segment lost 1 base, leaving 12 bases of the junction unmatched. CDR1 is LGHDT, CDR2 YNNKEL, per germline (reference sequence). In nucleotides, the CDR3 is TGTGCCAGCAGCCAAGGCGGGGGTAGCGGGTGCTCAGAGACCCAGTACTTC. Encoded protein: CASSQGGGSGCSETQYF.

This clonotype appeared a few times. The rearrangement joins TRBV19 to TRBJ1-1, with D unclear. This CDR3 has 13 amino acids. CDR1 is LNHDA and CDR2 is SQIVND in the germline V gene (reference sequence). The ends were cut back, 6 bases at V and 7 bases at J, with 15 bases in the middle. DNA of the CDR3: TGTGCCAGTAGCAACGGACCAACACTTGAAGCTTTCTTT. Encoded protein: CASSNGPTLEAFF.

This clonotype was counted only a few times. This chain connects TRBV9 to TRBJ2-1; tentatively, D is TRBD2 (5 bases). From germline, CDR1 is SGDLS and CDR2 YYNGEE. The CDR3 loop spans 16 amino acids. The V end lost 0 bases, the J end lost 0 bases, and 10 bases lay between the germline ends. This CDR3 reads CASSVGEGSSYNEQFF. The CDR3 DNA reads TGTGCCAGCAGCGTAGGTGAGGGAAGCTCCTACAATGAGCAGTTCTTC.

The sample holds many counts of this clonotype. This chain uses TRBV7-9 with TRBJ1-2; maybe TRBD1 (6 bases). Trimming removed 3 bases from V and 2 bases from J, with 10 bases in between. CDR1 is SEHNR and CDR2 is FQNEAQ in the germline V gene (reference sequence). The CDR3 sequence is 14 residues long. CDR3 sequence (DNA): TGTGCCAGCAGCTTGGCAGGGGCCAACTATGGCTACACCTTC. Its translation is CASSLAGANYGYTF.

For this clonotype: This may stem from a read error, because a much larger clone lies one nucleotide away. The genes are TRBV28 and TRBJ2-7; D might be TRBD1 or TRBD2, each matching 5 bases. This CDR3 has 13 amino acids. Germline V lookup: CDR1 MDHEN, CDR2 SYDVKM. V gave up 3 bases and J gave up 6 bases, with 12 bases separating them. CDR3 protein: CASSFIPGTEQYF. CDR3 DNA sequence: TGTGCCAGCAGTTTTATTCCGGGGACCGAGCAGTACTTC.

This clonotype was detected ten times or more. The J gene is TRBJ1-6, the V gene TRBV7-2, with unresolved D. CDR1 and CDR2 from the germline V gene are SGHTA and FQGNSA. Deletions cut 5 bases from V and 6 bases from J, with 5 bases between. The CDR3 sequence is 12 residues long. The CDR3 reads CASSPTNSPLHF. The CDR3 DNA is TGTGCCAGCAGCCCCACTAATTCACCCCTCCACTTT.

This clonotype has ten or more counts. The V and J genes are TRBV6-1 and TRBJ2-6; TRBD2 matches at 7 bases. From germline, CDR1 is MNHNS and CDR2 SASEGT. Trimming removed 6 bases from V and 2 bases from J; junction bases left unmatched: 1. CDR3 length: 14 residues. The CDR3 sequence: CASRSGAGANVLTF. For the CDR3, the DNA is TGTGCCAGCAGGAGCGGGGCTGGGGCCAACGTCCTGACTTTC.

The V gene is TRBV15, the J gene TRBJ2-1; 7 nucleotides agree with TRBD2. V lost 1 base to trimming and J lost 8 bases; unmatched junction nucleotides: 8. Looked up from germline, CDR1 is LNHNV and CDR2 is YYDKDF (reference sequence). The CDR3 totals 15 residues. The CDR3 loop reads CATSRVGGVGDEQFF. The CDR3 nucleotides read TGTGCCACCAGCAGAGTGGGGGGGGTGGGGGATGAGCAGTTCTTC.

The chain links TRBV7-2 to TRBJ1-6; D remains unclear. Trimming removed 5 bases at V and 3 bases at J, with 11 bases between. Per the germline V gene, CDR1 is SGHTA and CDR2 is FQGNSA. This CDR3 contains 15 residues. CDR3 in DNA: TGTGCCAGCAGCACTCTGGGCCTCTATAATTCACCCCTCCACTTT. Protein sequence: CASSTLGLYNSPLHF.

The table lists this clonotype with a few counts. The chain has TRBV7-8 and TRBJ2-3; D is undetermined. In germline, CDR1 is SGHVS, CDR2 FQNEAQ. This CDR3 has 14 amino acids. V gave up 2 bases and J gave up 4 bases, with 10 bases separating them. Written as DNA, the CDR3 is TGTGCCAGCAGCTTAAATGGCCGCGCAGATACGCAGTATTTT. It is translated as CASSLNGRADTQYF.

The chain couples TRBV7-8 to TRBJ2-4; D is uncertain. Trimming pared 1 base from V and 2 bases from J, leaving 6 bases between. This CDR3 comprises 14 residues. The V gene's germline CDR1 is SGHVS and CDR2 FQNEAQ. The DNA of the CDR3 is TGTGCCAGCAGCTTAGACGGGTCCAAAAACATTCAGTACTTC. As protein: CASSLDGSKNIQYF.

The chain employs TRBV27 and TRBJ1-3, with a tentative D call TRBD1 (5 bases). Germline CDR1 reads MNHEY; CDR2 reads SMNVEV (reference sequence). Trimming removed 6 bases at V and 1 base at J, with 10 bases between. The CDR3 is 14 residues long. For the CDR3, the DNA is TGTGCCAGCAGGCCCGAGGGGTCTGGAAACACCATATATTTT. Residues: CASRPEGSGNTIYF.

The J gene is TRBJ2-7, the V gene TRBV5-1, with D perhaps matching TRBD2 (5 bases). With 1 base removed from V and 2 bases from J, the gap between germline ends came to 13 bases. The CDR3 has 15 amino acids. In germline, CDR1 is SGHRS, CDR2 YFSETQ. CDR3 loop: CASSLFSTTPYEQYF. CDR3 DNA sequence: TGCGCCAGCAGCTTGTTCTCGACTACCCCCTACGAGCAGTACTTC.

This chain joins TRBV6-1 and TRBJ2-7, with D possibly TRBD1 on 6 matching bases. Germline V gives CDR1 MNHNS, CDR2 SASEGT. This CDR3 is built from 14 residues. V dropped 7 bases and J dropped 3 bases, with 16 bases sitting between them. For the CDR3, the DNA is TGTGCCAGCAAGTACTCTGGGACAAACTACGAGCAGTACTTC. Protein: CASKYSGTNYEQYF.

This rearrangement joins TRBV12-5 to TRBJ2-4; the match to TRBD2 covers 7 bases. This CDR3 has 13 amino acids. V lost 6 bases, J lost 5 bases, and 4 bases stayed unmatched. In germline, CDR1 is LGHNT, CDR2 FRNRAP. CDR3 region: CASGWGGENIQYF. DNA of the CDR3: TGTGCTAGTGGCTGGGGGGGGGAAAACATTCAGTACTTC.

This clonotype was counted ten times or more. The V and J genes are TRBV20-1 and TRBJ2-3; D is undetermined. From germline, CDR1 is DFQATT and CDR2 SNEGSKA (reference sequence). This CDR3 contains 10 residues. CDR3 in DNA: TGCAGCGCCGCGGCAGATACGCAGTATTTT. Its translation is CSAAADTQYF.

V and J are TRBV11-1 and TRBJ2-2; 7 bases are shared with TRBD2. V trimming: 5 bases; J trimming: 3 bases; junction bases outside the gene matches: 9. The CDR3 sequence is 16 residues long. Per germline, CDR1 SGHAT and CDR2 FQDESV (reference sequence). DNA for the CDR3: TGTGCCAGCAGCCGGGGCGCGGGAGCGGACACCGGGGAGCTGTTTTTT. This gives the protein CASSRGAGADTGELFF.

This clonotype was seen repeatedly, ten times or more. V usage is TRBV28 and J usage is TRBJ1-5; 7 bases fit TRBD1. The length of the CDR3 is 13 residues. V trimming: 5 bases; J trimming: 9 bases; junction bases outside the gene matches: 7. Germline V CDR1 and CDR2: MDHEN, SYDVKM. The CDR3 DNA follows: TGTGCCAGCAGTACAGGGGATCAAAGGCCCCAGCATTTT. This gives the protein CASSTGDQRPQHF.

The sample holds a few counts of this clonotype. The J gene is TRBJ1-3, the V gene TRBV5-6, with D possibly TRBD1 on 5 matching bases. CDR1 is SGHDT, CDR2 YYEEEE, per germline. This CDR3 is 14 amino acids long. V was trimmed by 7 bases and J by 4 bases, leaving 15 bases between them. In DNA, the CDR3 is TGTGCCAGCGGGACTTTGGTGTCGGGAAACACCATATATTTT. This translates into CASGTLVSGNTIYF.